These 24 T cell receptor beta chains came from one sample sequenced in a study of cytomegalovirus exposure and HLA in healthy donors. Primers included in the PCR were 60 Vbeta and 13 Jbeta primers. Here immunoSEQ multiplex PCR was the method, and the copy in TCRdb shows in-frame clones only, minus some. The data show 100,000 to 150,000 clones, more than 80% seen once. The sample was PBMCs. Receptors originate from a male donor in good health and CMV-seronegative.

This clone was seen only once. The DNA for the CDR3 is TGTGCCAGCAGCCTTCGGGGACTAGCCTACGAGCAGTACTTC. This translates into CASSLRGLAYEQYF. The chain employs TRBV27 and TRBJ2-5, with 8 positions matching TRBD2. The DNA matches TRBJ2-7 better at its end, which makes the J call doubtful. The CDR3 has 14 amino acids. The germline gives CDR1 MNHEY, CDR2 SMNVEV (reference sequence).

As regards this clone: This specimen includes other DNA sequences encoding the same CDR3. The CDR3 sequence is CASSPGLNTEAFF. CDR3 coding DNA: TGTGCCAGCTCACCCGGACTAAACACTGAAGCTTTCTTT. This chain links TRBV18 with TRBJ1-1; D not resolved. The CDR3 contains 13 residues. CDR1 and CDR2 from the germline V gene are KGHSH and LQKENI. The V end was cut by 3 bases, the J end by 2 bases, with 7 bases between.

This rearrangement joins TRBV28 to TRBJ1-6, with D possibly matching TRBD1 (5 bases). The ends were cut back, 2 bases at V and 14 bases at J, with 16 bases in the middle. Germline CDR1 is MDHEN and CDR2 is SYDVKM. The length of the CDR3 is 14 residues. Here the CDR3 reads CASSLSDSTRTLHF. The CDR3 nucleotides read TGTGCCAGCAGTTTAAGTGACAGCACAAGGACCCTCCACTTT. Full variable domain (remainder filled in from reference TRBV28 and TRBJ1-6): DVKVTQSSRYLVKRTGEKVFLECVQDMDHENMFWYRQDPGLGLRLIYFSYDVKMKEKGDIPEGYSVSREKKERFSLILESASTNQTSMYLCASSLSDSTRTLHFGNGTRLTVT.

This clone was seen only once. V is TRBV6-5 and J is TRBJ1-4; 7 positions agree with TRBD1. This CDR3 is built from 14 residues. With 8 bases clipped from V and 5 bases from J, the junction kept 8 bases outside the gene matches. CDR1 is MNHEY and CDR2 is SVGAGI in the germline V gene. This chain's CDR3 is CASQRQGTNEKLFF. The CDR3 DNA is TGTGCCAGCCAGAGACAGGGTACCAATGAAAAACTGTTTTTT.

V is TRBV9 and J is TRBJ1-1; TRBD1 agrees at 10 bases. V gave up 0 bases and J gave up 3 bases; unmatched junction bases: 2. The germline V gene encodes CDR1 SGDLS and CDR2 YYNGEE. The CDR3 extends over 15 amino acids. CDR3 in amino acids: CASSVVGQGDTEAFF. Here the CDR3 DNA reads TGTGCCAGCAGCGTAGTAGGACAGGGGGACACTGAAGCTTTCTTT.

The rearrangement joins TRBV19 to TRBJ1-3; 8 positions agree with TRBD1. CDR1 and CDR2 from the germline V gene are LNHDA and SQIVND (reference sequence). The CDR3 has 13 residues. The trim removed 10 bases at V and 3 bases at J, leaving 5 bases unmatched. The CDR3 nucleotides are TGTGCCACCCAGGGACAGGTTGGAAACACCATATATTTT. Translated, it gives CATQGQVGNTIYF.

The chain joins TRBV7-3 to TRBJ2-6; D gene ambiguous. The length of the CDR3 is 17 residues. V gave up 5 bases and J gave up 1 base, with 15 bases separating them. CDR1 is SGHTA, CDR2 FQGTGA, per germline. The CDR3 region is CASSASPNPSGANVLTF. The DNA for the CDR3 is TGTGCCAGCAGCGCGTCCCCTAACCCATCTGGGGCCAACGTCCTGACTTTC.

This rearrangement joins TRBV30 to TRBJ1-3; a weak D match, TRBD1 (5 bases). Germline CDR1 GTSNPN, CDR2 SVGIG (reference sequence). This CDR3 is built from 13 residues. V was pared by 7 bases and J by 0 bases, with 10 bases between. The CDR3 sequence is CASSGGSGNTIYF. In DNA form, the CDR3 reads TGTGCCTCCTCCGGGGGCTCTGGAAACACCATATATTTT.

The chain combines TRBV10-3 with TRBJ1-4, with 7 nucleotides matching TRBD1. This CDR3 contains 17 residues. The trim removed 2 bases at V and 6 bases at J, leaving 12 bases unmatched. Germline assignment: CDR1 ENHRY and CDR2 SYGVKD. CDR3 amino acids: CAISEPFVPGQHEKLFF. For the CDR3, the DNA is TGTGCCATCAGTGAGCCTTTTGTTCCGGGACAGCATGAAAAACTGTTTTTT.

The chain joins TRBV19 to TRBJ2-2; 9 nucleotides line up with TRBD2. This CDR3 comprises 17 residues. V lost 1 base and J lost 1; bases outside the gene matches: 4. Per the germline V gene, CDR1 is LNHDA and CDR2 is SQIVND (reference sequence). This CDR3 reads CASSIGRGGLNTGELFF. CDR3 nucleotides: TGTGCCAGTAGTATAGGGCGGGGGGGCCTGAACACCGGGGAGCTGTTTTTT. The whole variable domain, filled in from reference TRBV19 and TRBJ2-2, reads DGGITQSPKYLFRKEGQNVTLSCEQNLNHDAMYWYRQDPGQGLRLIYYSQIVNDFQKGDIAEGYSVSREKKESFPLTVTSAQKNPTAFYLCASSIGRGGLNTGELFFGEGSRLTVL.

The chain recombines TRBV11-2 with TRBJ1-6; D is undetermined. V was clipped by 5 bases and J by 7 bases, with 12 bases between them. This CDR3 contains 14 residues. Per the germline V gene, CDR1 is SGHAT and CDR2 is FQNNGV. The CDR3 bases are TGTGCCAGCAGCCCCGGGATGGTAAATTCACCCCTCCACTTT. Translation: CASSPGMVNSPLHF.

This clone occurred once. The chain couples TRBV9 to TRBJ1-1; D uncertain. Trimming pared 3 bases from V and 1 base from J, leaving 10 bases between. This CDR3 is 14 amino acids long. Looked up from germline, CDR1 is SGDLS and CDR2 is YYNGEE. Here the CDR3 DNA reads TGTGCCAGCAGCGGGAGATTTGGGAACACTGAAGCTTTCTTT. Protein: CASSGRFGNTEAFF.

The table lists this clone with a count of one. CDR3 amino acids: CAAGAGGRETQYF. The CDR3 DNA reads as TGTGCCGCCGGCGCCGGGGGGAGGGAGACCCAGTACTTC. V usage is TRBV6-6 and J usage is TRBJ2-5, with 7 positions matching TRBD2. CDR3 length: 13 residues. CDR1 and CDR2 (germline): MNHNY, SVGAGI (reference sequence). J was trimmed by 5 bases and V by 11 bases; bases with no gene match: 11.

V gene TRBV5-6 combines with J gene TRBJ1-5, with D uncertain. Trimming pared 1 base from V and 0 bases from J, leaving 11 bases between. CDR1 is SGHDT and CDR2 is YYEEEE in the germline V gene. The CDR3 runs to 16 residues. The CDR3 spells CASSLYFGASNQPQHF. The CDR3 bases are TGTGCCAGCAGCTTGTATTTTGGAGCTAGCAATCAGCCCCAGCATTTT. Drawing the rest from reference TRBV5-6 and TRBJ1-5, the complete variable domain is DAGVTQSPTHLIKTRGQQVTLRCSPKSGHDTVSWYQQALGQGPQFIFQYYEEEERQRGNFPDRFSGHQFPNYSSELNVNALLLGDSALYLCASSLYFGASNQPQHFGDGTRLSIL.

V usage is TRBV9 and J usage is TRBJ1-2, with D perhaps matching TRBD1 (6 bases). The germline V gene has CDR1 SGDLS and CDR2 YYNGEE. Trimming shortened V by 1 base and J by 5 bases, and 9 bases separated the two germline ends. The CDR3 has 13 residues. The CDR3 protein is CASSVFQGYGYTF. CDR3 DNA sequence: TGTGCCAGCAGCGTATTTCAGGGGTATGGCTACACCTTC.

The chain employs TRBV5-6 and TRBJ2-1, with TRBD2 matching 7 bases. The germline gives CDR1 SGHDT, CDR2 YYEEEE. The CDR3 sequence is 15 residues long. V was clipped by 4 bases and J by 0 bases; unmatched bases: 4. DNA of the CDR3: TGTGCCAGCAGCCCCCGGACTAGCTCCTACAATGAGCAGTTCTTC. Protein: CASSPRTSSYNEQFF.

The CDR3 DNA reads TGTGCCAGCAGCCTCGGGACAAATAATTCACCCCTCCACTTT. This codes for CASSLGTNNSPLHF. The chain joins TRBV11-2 to TRBJ1-6, with a weak D call TRBD1 (6 bases). V lost 5 bases and J 5 bases, leaving 10 bases between the germline ends. The CDR3 sequence is 14 residues long. Per the germline V gene, CDR1 is SGHAT and CDR2 is FQNNGV.

This clone came up a few times. V gene TRBV6-5 combines with J gene TRBJ2-2; D uncertain. CDR1 MNHEY and CDR2 SVGAGI come from the germline V gene. V dropped 6 bases and J dropped 0 bases, with 8 bases sitting between them. This CDR3 region has 14 residues. CDR3 nucleotides: TGTGCCAGCAGCCTGACATCGAACACCGGGGAGCTGTTTTTT. It is translated as CASSLTSNTGELFF.

This clone was counted only a few times. This chain joins TRBV5-1 and TRBJ1-1; D perhaps matches TRBD1 (6 bases). Between the trimmed V and J ends, which lost 4 bases and 4 bases, there was a span of 17 bases. There are 15 residues in the CDR3. Germline-derived CDR1 and CDR2 are SGHRS and YFSETQ. The CDR3 DNA follows: TGCGCCAGCAGCGGAAAAGGGGGGGACGGCACTGAAGCTTTCTTT. As protein: CASSGKGGDGTEAFF.

The J gene is TRBJ1-1, the V gene TRBV7-9; D is ambiguous. The CDR3 has 13 residues. Germline lookup yields CDR1 SEHNR and CDR2 FQNEAQ (reference sequence). V lost 7 bases, J lost 2 bases, and 11 bases lay in between. The CDR3 loop reads CASTSQENTEAFF. CDR3 DNA sequence: TGTGCCAGCACCTCACAAGAAAACACTGAAGCTTTCTTT.

The table lists this clone with a count of one. The chain uses TRBV6-5 and TRBJ2-5, with 13 bases lining up with TRBD2. CDR3 length equals 15 residues. Germline lookup yields CDR1 MNHEY and CDR2 SVGAGI. Trimming took 4 bases from V and 3 from J; bases not matched to a gene: 2. The CDR3 DNA reads TGTGCCAGCAGTTGGGGACTAGCGGGAAAAGAGACCCAGTACTTC. It encodes CASSWGLAGKETQYF.

The count of this clone is one. The chain has TRBV7-2 and TRBJ2-3; 12 bases line up with TRBD2. V was pared by 2 bases and J by 5 bases, with 2 bases of the junction left unmatched. Germline V gene sequence: CDR1 SGHTA, CDR2 FQGNSA. CDR3 size: 15 residues. The CDR3 DNA reads TGTGCCAGCAGCTTATCTAGCGGGAGGGGAGATACGCAGTATTTT. This sequence encodes CASSLSSGRGDTQYF.

This chain joins TRBV11-3 and TRBJ2-3, with 7 bases identical to TRBD2. From germline, CDR1 is SGHNT and CDR2 YENEEA. The CDR3 runs to 16 residues. The junction had 9 bases not matched to a gene; V was cut back by 5 bases and J by 1 base. CDR3 protein: CASSPRGRERTDTQYF. CDR3 nucleotides: TGTGCCAGCAGCCCCCGCGGGAGAGAGCGCACAGATACGCAGTATTTT.

The chain combines TRBV10-3 with TRBJ2-7; TRBD1 matches at 9 bases. The V gene's germline CDR1 is ENHRY and CDR2 SYGVKD. CDR3 length: 12 amino acids. Trimming took 11 bases from V and 3 from J; bases not matched to a gene: 5. The CDR3 sequence: CALRTGDYEQYF. The CDR3 bases are TGTGCCTTACGGACAGGGGACTACGAGCAGTACTTC.